A selection of T cell receptor beta chains follows, all from one sample in a study of OX40 agonist ivuxolimab in advanced cancers. Repertoires were generated with immunoSEQ multiplex PCR, while TCRdb's copy carries only in-frame clones and drops some. Here the sample spans around 60,000 clones, 70% to 85% being singletons. The source material was CD4+ or CD8+ T cells sorted from blood, sampled in a trial of the OX40 agonist ivuxolimab. The receptors were sampled from an adult with an advanced solid tumor such as melanoma, head and neck, liver or kidney cancer. CDR3s include the opening cysteine and the closing phenylalanine or tryptophan. D genes are given only for firm matches. The size of a clone is reported for some rows only, either as once, few or many, or as a class for expanded clones.

j_gene,v_gene,abundance,d_gene,CDR3aa,CDR3nt
TRBJ2-7,TRBV2,.,TRBD2,CARSTSGGSYEQYF,TGTGCCAGGTCTACTAGCGGGGGCTCCTACGAGCAGTACTTC
TRBJ2-1,TRBV7-9,.,.,CASSVTTRTASSYNEQFF,TGTGCCAGCAGCGTAACGACCCGGACAGCAAGCTCCTACAATGAGCAGTTCTTC
TRBJ1-1,TRBV11-3,.,.,CASSSQGTEAFF,TGTGCCAGCAGCTCCCAGGGCACTGAAGCTTTCTTT
TRBJ1-5,TRBV6-5,.,.,CASSYSPEQPQHF,TGTGCCAGCAGTTACTCCCCGGAGCAGCCCCAGCATTTT
TRBJ1-2,TRBV25-1,.,.,CASSDHKTGRWGWGYTF,TGTGCCAGCAGTGACCACAAAACAGGGAGATGGGGCTGGGGCTACACCTTC
TRBJ2-7,TRBV7-8,.,.,CASSLTVLAGSSSYEQYF,TGTGCCAGCAGCTTAACTGTCCTTGCGGGTTCGAGCTCCTACGAGCAGTACTTC
TRBJ1-2,TRBV14,.,.,CASSRQDLGDGYTF,TGTGCCAGCAGCCGCCAGGACTTAGGAGATGGCTACACCTTC
TRBJ1-1,TRBV7-2,.,.,CASSLAGGGSTEAFF,TGTGCCAGCAGCTTAGCGGGTGGGGGGAGCACTGAAGCTTTCTTT
TRBJ2-5,TRBV19,.,TRBD1,CASSPQDRPETQYF,TGTGCCAGTAGTCCTCAGGACAGGCCAGAGACCCAGTACTTC
TRBJ2-1,TRBV6-1,.,.,CASSESQGGEQFF,TGTGCCAGCAGTGAATCACAGGGTGGTGAGCAGTTCTTC
TRBJ1-2,TRBV27,.,.,CASSLGRDYYGYTF,TGTGCCAGCAGTTTAGGGCGGGATTACTATGGCTACACCTTC
TRBJ2-3,TRBV7-3,.,.,CASSQGLPTDTQYF,TGTGCCAGCAGCCAGGGACTCCCCACAGATACGCAGTATTTT
TRBJ1-1,TRBV6-1,.,.,CASRLIEAFF,TGTGCCAGCAGGCTGATTGAAGCTTTCTTT
TRBJ1-4,TRBV18,.,TRBD1,CASSPEGQGGKLFF,TGTGCCAGCTCACCAGAGGGACAGGGAGGAAAACTGTTTTTT
TRBJ2-3,TRBV19,.,.,CASSIGQASTDTQYF,TGTGCCAGTAGTATAGGGCAGGCGAGCACAGATACGCAGTATTTT
TRBJ1-2,TRBV12-5,.,TRBD1,CASGLGQGASYGYTF,TGTGCTAGTGGTTTGGGGCAGGGGGCCTCTTATGGCTACACCTTC
TRBJ2-1,TRBV7-2,.,.,CASTLGAHRGGEQFF,TGTGCCAGCACCCTGGGGGCTCACAGAGGAGGTGAGCAGTTCTTC
TRBJ1-6,TRBV7-9,.,TRBD1,CASSSTGGSNSPLHF,TGTGCCAGCAGCTCAACAGGGGGATCCAATTCACCCCTCCACTTT
TRBJ2-7,TRBV6-1,.,TRBD1,CASRTGTGTYEQYF,TGTGCCAGCAGGACCGGGACAGGGACCTACGAGCAGTACTTC
TRBJ2-7,TRBV29-1,.,.,CSVAGHSSYEQYF,TGCAGCGTTGCAGGACATAGCTCCTACGAGCAGTACTTC
TRBJ1-3,TRBV6-6,.,.,CASSYSSFGNTIYF,TGTGCCAGCAGTTACTCGTCTTTTGGAAACACCATATATTTT
TRBJ1-6,TRBV18,few,.,CASSPRAGNNSPLHF,TGTGCCAGCTCACCACGGGCAGGGAATAATTCACCCCTCCACTTT
TRBJ2-5,TRBV19,few,.,CASSIGNSPSETQYF,TGTGCCAGTAGTATAGGGAACAGCCCATCGGAGACCCAGTACTTC
TRBJ1-2,TRBV2,.,.,CASSEPGAGSRYYGYTF,TGTGCCAGCAGTGAGCCGGGGGCAGGTAGCAGGTACTATGGCTACACCTTC
TRBJ2-7,TRBV4-2,.,TRBD1,CASSRDRAGEQYF,TGTGCCAGCAGCCGCGACAGGGCTGGCGAGCAGTACTTC
TRBJ2-4,TRBV6-1,.,.,CASSESWTNQNIQYF,TGTGCCAGCAGTGAAAGTTGGACTAACCAAAACATTCAGTACTTC
TRBJ2-2,TRBV9,once,.,CASSGRGANTGELFF,TGTGCCAGCAGCGGACGGGGGGCAAACACCGGGGAGCTGTTTTTT
TRBJ1-2,TRBV27,once,.,CASSFRTGSGYTF,TGTGCCAGCAGTTTTCGGACGGGCTCAGGCTACACCTTC
TRBJ1-3,TRBV18,once,TRBD1,CASSLARGPGNTIYF,TGTGCCAGCTCACTCGCCAGGGGGCCTGGAAACACCATATATTTT
TRBJ2-7,TRBV14,.,.,CASSQDLVGEQYF,TGTGCCAGCAGCCAAGACTTAGTTGGCGAGCAGTACTTC
TRBJ1-5,TRBV28,once,.,CASSLSGRDSNQPQHF,TGTGCCAGCAGTTTATCGGGGAGGGATAGCAATCAGCCCCAGCATTTT
TRBJ1-6,TRBV7-9,.,TRBD1,CASSLEQGANYSPLHF,TGTGCCAGCAGCTTAGAACAGGGGGCTAATTATTCACCCCTCCACTTT
TRBJ1-6,TRBV5-1,.,.,CASSLGQGNSPLHF,TGCGCCAGCAGCTTGGGCCAGGGAAATTCACCCCTCCACTTT
TRBJ1-2,TRBV28,once,.,CATSGGSRYTF,TGTGCCACCTCCGGGGGGTCACGCTACACCTTC
TRBJ2-7,TRBV9,.,TRBD2,CASSVGGRGIDEQYF,TGTGCCAGCAGCGTAGGCGGGCGGGGGATAGACGAGCAGTACTTC
TRBJ2-1,TRBV14,.,.,CASSQKAGHNEQFF,TGTGCCAGCAGCCAAAAGGCGGGACACAATGAGCAGTTCTTC
TRBJ1-5,TRBV7-9,once,TRBD1,CASSHGSGTGISNQPQHF,TGTGCCAGCAGCCATGGAAGCGGGACAGGCATTAGCAATCAGCCCCAGCATTTT
TRBJ2-3,TRBV5-4,.,TRBD2,CASSLVLAGGPDTQYF,TGTGCCAGCAGCTTGGTTCTAGCGGGGGGGCCGGATACGCAGTATTTT
TRBJ2-7,TRBV7-3,.,.,CASSLSPVTGEQYF,TGTGCCAGCAGCTTAAGTCCGGTGACTGGTGAGCAGTACTTC
TRBJ2-1,TRBV10-3,.,TRBD2,CAISGETSGGYNEQFF,TGTGCCATCAGTGGGGAGACTAGCGGGGGCTACAATGAGCAGTTCTTC